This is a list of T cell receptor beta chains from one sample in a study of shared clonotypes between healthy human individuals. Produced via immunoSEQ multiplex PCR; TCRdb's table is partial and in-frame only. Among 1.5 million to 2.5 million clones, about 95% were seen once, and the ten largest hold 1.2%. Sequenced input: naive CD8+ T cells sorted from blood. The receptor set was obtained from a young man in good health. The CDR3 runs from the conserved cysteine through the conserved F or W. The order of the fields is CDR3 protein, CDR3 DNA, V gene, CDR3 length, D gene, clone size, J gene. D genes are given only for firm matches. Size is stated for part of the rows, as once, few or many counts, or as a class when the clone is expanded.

CASSADSPTDTQYF,TGTGCCAGCAGCGCAGACAGCCCCACAGATACGCAGTATTTT,TRBV9,14,-,once,TRBJ2-3
CASSGQGSPDSPLHF,TGTGCCAGCAGCGGACAGGGGAGTCCGGATTCACCCCTCCACTTT,TRBV9,15,TRBD1,-,TRBJ1-6
CASSPPTEIYGYTF,TGTGCCAGCTCACCACCGACAGAGATCTATGGCTACACCTTC,TRBV18,14,-,-,TRBJ1-2
CASSLVAGGHNEQFF,TGTGCCAGCAGCTTGGTTGCGGGAGGGCACAATGAGCAGTTCTTC,TRBV5-5,15,TRBD2,-,TRBJ2-1
CASSWVHTGELFF,TGTGCCAGCAGCTGGGTTCACACCGGGGAGCTGTTTTTT,TRBV6-5,13,-,-,TRBJ2-2
CASSLGQGGLTGELFF,TGCGCCAGCAGCTTGGGACAGGGGGGCCTCACCGGGGAGCTGTTTTTT,TRBV5-1,16,TRBD1,-,TRBJ2-2
CAWSLDGSYEQYF,TGTGCCTGGAGTTTGGACGGCTCCTACGAGCAGTACTTC,TRBV30,13,-,-,TRBJ2-7
CASSGGSGEQYF,TGTGCCAGCAGCGGAGGGTCAGGCGAGCAGTACTTC,TRBV5-6,12,-,-,TRBJ2-7
CASSPVEYEAFF,TGTGCCAGCAGCCCCGTGGAGTACGAAGCTTTCTTT,TRBV7-9,12,-,-,TRBJ1-1
CASSLGAGGPYEQFF,TGTGCCAGCAGCTTAGGAGCGGGGGGGCCTTATGAGCAGTTCTTC,TRBV7-2,15,TRBD2,once,TRBJ2-1
CASSYSGQGVNEQYF,TGTGCCAGCAGTTACTCAGGACAGGGGGTAAACGAGCAGTACTTC,TRBV6-5,15,TRBD1,-,TRBJ2-7
CASSLTATGNEQYF,TGTGCCAGCAGTTTAACGGCTACAGGGAACGAGCAGTACTTC,TRBV28,14,-,-,TRBJ2-7
CASSASGAGANEKLFF,TGCGCCAGCAGCGCATCAGGGGCGGGAGCTAATGAAAAACTGTTTTTT,TRBV5-1,16,-,-,TRBJ1-4
CASRGDLNTGELFF,TGCGCCAGCAGGGGTGACTTGAACACCGGGGAGCTGTTTTTT,TRBV4-1,14,-,once,TRBJ2-2
CASSLGGNYGYTF,TGTGCCAGCAGTTTAGGGGGGAACTATGGCTACACCTTC,TRBV27,13,-,-,TRBJ1-2
CASSLEAGTYNEQFF,TGTGCCAGCAGCTTAGAGGCGGGGACCTACAATGAGCAGTTCTTC,TRBV11-2,15,-,once,TRBJ2-1
CASSYSEGETQETQYF,TGTGCCAGCAGTTACTCCGAGGGAGAGACCCAAGAGACCCAGTACTTC,TRBV6-5,16,-,-,TRBJ2-5
CASSQGLAGVKEQFF,TGCGCCAGCAGCCAGGGACTAGCGGGAGTCAAAGAGCAGTTCTTC,TRBV4-3,15,TRBD2,-,TRBJ2-1
CSVDDSNSYEQYF,TGCAGCGTTGATGACAGTAACTCCTACGAGCAGTACTTC,TRBV29-1,13,-,-,TRBJ2-7
CASSLSVHDLLAGTNEQFF,TGCGCCAGCAGCTTGAGCGTCCATGACCTACTAGCGGGGACCAATGAGCAGTTCTTC,TRBV5-1,19,TRBD2,-,TRBJ2-1
CASSLWGGLVEETQYF,TGTGCCAGCAGTTTATGGGGGGGGCTGGTTGAAGAGACCCAGTACTTC,TRBV27,16,-,-,TRBJ2-5
CASSYEGYNSPLHF,TGTGCCAGCAGTTACGAGGGATATAATTCACCCCTCCACTTT,TRBV28,14,-,few,TRBJ1-6